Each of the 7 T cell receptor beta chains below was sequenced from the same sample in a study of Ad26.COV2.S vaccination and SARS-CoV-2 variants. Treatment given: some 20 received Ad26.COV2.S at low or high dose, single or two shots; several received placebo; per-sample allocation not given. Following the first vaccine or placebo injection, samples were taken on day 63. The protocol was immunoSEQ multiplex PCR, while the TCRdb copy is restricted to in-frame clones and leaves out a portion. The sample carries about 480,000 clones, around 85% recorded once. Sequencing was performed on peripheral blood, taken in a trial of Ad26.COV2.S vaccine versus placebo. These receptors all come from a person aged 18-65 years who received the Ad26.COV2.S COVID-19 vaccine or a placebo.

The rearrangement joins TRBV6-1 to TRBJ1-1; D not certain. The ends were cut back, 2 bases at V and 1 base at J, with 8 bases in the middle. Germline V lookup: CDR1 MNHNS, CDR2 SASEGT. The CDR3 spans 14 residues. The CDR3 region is CASSEQTWNTEAFF. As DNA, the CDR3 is TGTGCCAGCAGTGAACAAACTTGGAACACTGAAGCTTTCTTT.

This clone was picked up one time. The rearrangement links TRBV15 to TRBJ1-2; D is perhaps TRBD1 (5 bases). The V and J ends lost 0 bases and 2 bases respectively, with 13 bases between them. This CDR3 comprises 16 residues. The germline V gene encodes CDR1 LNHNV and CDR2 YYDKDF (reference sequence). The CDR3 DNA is TGTGCCACCAGCAGAGATCGGGGGGGAGTGAACTATGGCTACACCTTC. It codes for CATSRDRGGVNYGYTF.

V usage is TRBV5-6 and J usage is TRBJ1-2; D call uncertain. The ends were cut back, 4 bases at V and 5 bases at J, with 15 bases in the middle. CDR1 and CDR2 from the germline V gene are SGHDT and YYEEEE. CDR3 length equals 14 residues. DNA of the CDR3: TGTGCCAGCAGCCCGGACCGTAGCCAATATGGCTACACCTTC. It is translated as CASSPDRSQYGYTF.

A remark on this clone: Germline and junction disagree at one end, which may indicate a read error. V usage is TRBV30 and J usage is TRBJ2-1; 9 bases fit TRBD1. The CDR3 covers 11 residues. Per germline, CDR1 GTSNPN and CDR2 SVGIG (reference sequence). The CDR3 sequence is CAWSPGQGAIF. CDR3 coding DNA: TGTGCCTGGTCCCCGGGACAGGGTGCGATCTTC.

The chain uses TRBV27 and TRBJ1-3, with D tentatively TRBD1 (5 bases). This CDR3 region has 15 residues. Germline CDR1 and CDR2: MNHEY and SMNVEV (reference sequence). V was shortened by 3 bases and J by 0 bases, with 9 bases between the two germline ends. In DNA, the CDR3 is TGTGCCAGCAGTTTTTCGGGGGGCTCTGGAAACACCATATATTTT. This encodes CASSFSGGSGNTIYF.

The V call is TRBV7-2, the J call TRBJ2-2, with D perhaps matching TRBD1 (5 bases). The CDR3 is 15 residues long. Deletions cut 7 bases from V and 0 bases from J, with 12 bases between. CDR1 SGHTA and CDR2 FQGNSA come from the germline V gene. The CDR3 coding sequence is TGTGCCAGCAAACAGGCCCCAACGAACACCGGGGAGCTGTTTTTT. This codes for CASKQAPTNTGELFF.

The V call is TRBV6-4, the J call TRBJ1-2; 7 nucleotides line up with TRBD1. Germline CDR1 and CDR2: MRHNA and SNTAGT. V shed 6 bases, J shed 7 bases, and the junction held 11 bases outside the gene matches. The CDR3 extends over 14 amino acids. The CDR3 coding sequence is TGTGCCAGCAGGTCTCTCGACAGGGTAAGTGGCTACACCTTC. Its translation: CASRSLDRVSGYTF.